Below, one TCR beta chain is given with its context. The sample comes from a study of control samples from healthy donors and cancer patients. The germline V gene has CDR1 MNHEY and CDR2 SMNVEV (reference sequence). The CDR3 runs to 13 residues. The V gene end was trimmed by 6 bases and the J gene end by 11 bases; junction bases not matched to a gene: 10. This table comes from immunoSEQ multiplex PCR, and its TCRdb copy is limited to in-frame clones, with some not included. The repertoire holds 95,000 to 150,000 clones, with about nine tenths as singletons. This sequence was found in a woman aged 18-35 years in good health. The chain is built from TRBV27 and TRBJ1-1; 9 bases match TRBD1. The specimen sequenced was blood. The CDR3 region is CASSPRQGVGAFF. DNA of the CDR3: TGTGCCAGCAGCCCTAGACAGGGGGTGGGGGCTTTCTTT.